The 9 T cell receptor beta chains below all came from one sample that was sequenced in a study of T cell responses to AZD1222 COVID-19 vaccine. The protocol was immunoSEQ multiplex PCR, while the TCRdb copy is restricted to in-frame clones and leaves out a portion. This repertoire shows 110,000 to 150,000 clones, approximately 89% found once; its top ten account for 4% to 5%. This sample comprised peripheral blood, obtained on day 0 of AZD1222 vaccination. The receptors were gathered from an adult in good health.

The count of this clone is one. The rearrangement uses TRBV18 and TRBJ1-2; perhaps TRBD1 as D (5 bases). CDR1 is KGHSH and CDR2 is LQKENI in the germline V gene. V was cut by 2 bases and J by 8 bases, with 18 bases left in between. This CDR3 spans 15 amino acids. The CDR3 bases are TGTGCCAGCTCACCAATCTCAGGGAACGGTGAGGGCTACACCTTC. Amino acid sequence: CASSPISGNGEGYTF.

The chain is built from TRBV5-4 and TRBJ1-1; TRBD1 is a possible D gene (6 bases). This CDR3 region has 15 residues. V was shortened by 4 bases and J by 4 bases, with 17 bases between the two germline ends. The germline V gene encodes CDR1 SGHNT and CDR2 YYREEE (reference sequence). CDR3 in DNA: TGTGCCAGCAGCCTGACAGGAAGGCTGCGCACTGAAGCTTTCTTT. This gives the protein CASSLTGRLRTEAFF.

The gene calls are TRBV15 and TRBJ1-2; D is ambiguous. V shed 1 base and J shed 5 bases, with 5 bases lying between them. CDR3 size: 12 residues. CDR1 and CDR2 from the germline V gene are LNHNV and YYDKDF (reference sequence). CDR3 amino acids: CATSRGLYGYTF. CDR3 in DNA: TGTGCCACCAGCAGAGGGTTATATGGCTACACCTTC.

The V and J genes are TRBV3-1 (or the pseudogene TRBV3-2) and TRBJ1-6; 7 nucleotides line up with TRBD1. The germline gives CDR1 LGHDT, CDR2 YNNKEL (reference sequence). V trimming: 6 bases; J trimming: 3 bases; junction bases outside the gene matches: 8. The CDR3 runs 16 residues. In DNA, the CDR3 is TGTGCCAGCAGTACACAACAGGGGATCTATAATTCACCCCTCCACTTT. Protein sequence: CASSTQQGIYNSPLHF.

The rearrangement joins TRBV4-2 to TRBJ1-2; no definite D call. This CDR3 comprises 15 residues. V was shortened by 4 bases and J by 2 bases, with 14 bases between the two germline ends. Germline CDR1 is LGHNA and CDR2 is YNFKEQ. In nucleotides, the CDR3 is TGTGCCAGCAGCCCAACCGAGGCGGGGAACTATGGCTACACCTTC. It encodes CASSPTEAGNYGYTF.

V and J are TRBV2 and TRBJ1-5, with no clear D. V was cut by 4 bases and J by 0 bases, with 7 bases left in between. CDR1 is SNHLY and CDR2 is FYNNEI in the germline V gene. This CDR3 has 14 amino acids. The CDR3 DNA is TGTGCCAGCAGTGTCTCCAATAGCAATCAGCCCCAGCATTTT. Protein: CASSVSNSNQPQHF.

CDR3 sequence reads: CASSLLHTISYNEQFF. The CDR3 DNA sequence: TGTGCCAGCAGTTTACTGCATACGATCTCCTACAATGAGCAGTTCTTC. The chain is built from TRBV27 and TRBJ2-1, with D hard to call. Trimming took off 2 bases at V and 0 bases at J, with 11 bases between the two ends. CDR3 size: 16 residues. CDR1 and CDR2 (germline): MNHEY, SMNVEV (reference sequence).

V usage is TRBV18 and J usage is TRBJ1-2; D remains ambiguous. Trimming removed 1 base at V and 8 bases at J, with 14 bases between. In germline, CDR1 is KGHSH, CDR2 LQKENI. The CDR3 runs 14 residues. The CDR3 sequence is CASSPLEGTEGYTF. In DNA form, the CDR3 reads TGTGCCAGCTCACCACTCGAGGGAACAGAAGGCTACACCTTC.

V gene TRBV19 combines with J gene TRBJ1-5; TRBD1 aligns across 10 bases. CDR3 length: 14 amino acids. After removal of 9 bases from V and 6 bases from J, the junction contained 8 bases not matched to a gene. Germline CDR1 is LNHDA and CDR2 is SQIVND (reference sequence). The CDR3 reads CASPGQGNFQPQHF. In nucleotides, the CDR3 is TGTGCCAGCCCGGGACAGGGGAATTTTCAGCCCCAGCATTTT.